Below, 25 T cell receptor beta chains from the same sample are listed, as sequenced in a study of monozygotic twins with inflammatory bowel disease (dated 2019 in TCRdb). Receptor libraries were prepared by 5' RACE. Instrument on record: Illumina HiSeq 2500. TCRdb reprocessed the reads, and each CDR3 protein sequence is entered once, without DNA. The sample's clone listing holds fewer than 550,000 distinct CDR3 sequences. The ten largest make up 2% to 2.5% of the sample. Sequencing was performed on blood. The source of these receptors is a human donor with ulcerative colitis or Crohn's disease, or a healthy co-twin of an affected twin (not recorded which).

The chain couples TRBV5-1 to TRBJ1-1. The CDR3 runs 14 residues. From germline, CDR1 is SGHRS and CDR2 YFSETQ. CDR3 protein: CASSLEGLGAEAFF.

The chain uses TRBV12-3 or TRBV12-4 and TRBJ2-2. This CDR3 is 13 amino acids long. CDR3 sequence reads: CASSSYVGGELFF.

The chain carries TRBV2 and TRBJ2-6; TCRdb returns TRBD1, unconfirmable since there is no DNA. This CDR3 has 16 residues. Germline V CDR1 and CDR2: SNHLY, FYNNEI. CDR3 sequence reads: CASTRQALSGANVLTF.

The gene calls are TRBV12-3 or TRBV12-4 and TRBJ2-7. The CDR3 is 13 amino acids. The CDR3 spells CASSFSVGGEQYF.

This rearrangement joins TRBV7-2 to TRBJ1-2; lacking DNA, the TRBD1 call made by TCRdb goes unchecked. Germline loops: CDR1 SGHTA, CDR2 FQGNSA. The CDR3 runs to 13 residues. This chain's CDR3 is CASSLGGGDGYTF.

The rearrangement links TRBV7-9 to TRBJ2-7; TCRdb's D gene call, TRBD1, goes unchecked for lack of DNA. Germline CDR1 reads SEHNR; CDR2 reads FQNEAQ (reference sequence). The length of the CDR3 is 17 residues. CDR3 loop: CASSSPARGGKSYEQYF.

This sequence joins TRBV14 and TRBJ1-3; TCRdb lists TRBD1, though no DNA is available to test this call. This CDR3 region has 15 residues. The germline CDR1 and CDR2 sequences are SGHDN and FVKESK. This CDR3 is CASSHLPGQGNTIYF.

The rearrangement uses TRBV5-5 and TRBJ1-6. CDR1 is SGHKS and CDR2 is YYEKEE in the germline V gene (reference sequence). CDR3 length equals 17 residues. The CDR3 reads CASSTTPRRSYNSPLHF.

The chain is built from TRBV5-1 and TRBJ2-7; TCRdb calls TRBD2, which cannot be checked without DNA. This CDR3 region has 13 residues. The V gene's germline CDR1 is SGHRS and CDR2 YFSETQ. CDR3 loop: CASSLSRGGEQYF.

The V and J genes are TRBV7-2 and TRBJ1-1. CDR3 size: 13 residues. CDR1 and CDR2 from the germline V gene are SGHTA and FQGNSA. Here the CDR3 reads CASSLRRDTEAFF.

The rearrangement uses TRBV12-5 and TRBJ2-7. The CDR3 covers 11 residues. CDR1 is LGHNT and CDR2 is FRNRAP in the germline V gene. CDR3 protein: CASGLISAQYF. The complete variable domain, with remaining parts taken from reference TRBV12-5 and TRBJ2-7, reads DARVTQTPRHKVTEMGQEVTMRCQPILGHNTVFWYRQTMMQGLELLAYFRNRAPLDDSGMPKDRFSAEMPDATLATLKIQPSEPRDSAVYFCASGLISAQYFGPGTRLTVT.

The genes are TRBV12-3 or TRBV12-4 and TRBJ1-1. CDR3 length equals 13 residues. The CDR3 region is CASSFSDFTEAFF.

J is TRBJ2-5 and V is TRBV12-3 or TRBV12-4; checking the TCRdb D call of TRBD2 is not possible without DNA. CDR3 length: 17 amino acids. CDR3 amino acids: CASSLRGIRGEEETQYF.

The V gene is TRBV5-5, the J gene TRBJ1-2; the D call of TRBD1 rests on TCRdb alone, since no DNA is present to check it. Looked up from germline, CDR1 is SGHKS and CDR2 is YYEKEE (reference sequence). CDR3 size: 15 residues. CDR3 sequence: CASSLAGTEGYGYTF.

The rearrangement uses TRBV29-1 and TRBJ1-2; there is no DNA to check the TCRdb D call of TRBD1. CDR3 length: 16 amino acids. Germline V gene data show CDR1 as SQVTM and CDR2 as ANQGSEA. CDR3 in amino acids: CSVEDRTGRKAEGYTF.

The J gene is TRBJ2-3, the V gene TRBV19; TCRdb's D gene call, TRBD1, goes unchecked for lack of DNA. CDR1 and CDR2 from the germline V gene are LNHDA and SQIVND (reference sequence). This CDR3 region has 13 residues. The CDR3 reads CASTPEGADTQYF. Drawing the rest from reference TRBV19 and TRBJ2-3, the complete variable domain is DGGITQSPKYLFRKEGQNVTLSCEQNLNHDAMYWYRQDPGQGLRLIYYSQIVNDFQKGDIAEGYSVSREKKESFPLTVTSAQKNPTAFYLCASTPEGADTQYFGPGTRLTVL.

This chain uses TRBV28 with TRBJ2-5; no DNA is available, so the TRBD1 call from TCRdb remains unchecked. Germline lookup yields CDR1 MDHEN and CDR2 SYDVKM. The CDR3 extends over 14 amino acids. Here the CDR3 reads CASSPDWSQETQYF.

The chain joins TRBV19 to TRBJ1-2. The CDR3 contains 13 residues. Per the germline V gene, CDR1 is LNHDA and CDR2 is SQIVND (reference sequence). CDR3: CASCALWTYGYTF. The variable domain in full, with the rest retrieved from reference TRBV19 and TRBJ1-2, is DGGITQSPKYLFRKEGQNVTLSCEQNLNHDAMYWYRQDPGQGLRLIYYSQIVNDFQKGDIAEGYSVSREKKESFPLTVTSAQKNPTAFYLCASCALWTYGYTFGSGTRLTVV.

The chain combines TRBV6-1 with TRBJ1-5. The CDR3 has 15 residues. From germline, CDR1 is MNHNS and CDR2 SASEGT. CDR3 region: CASRIGRYSNQPQHF.

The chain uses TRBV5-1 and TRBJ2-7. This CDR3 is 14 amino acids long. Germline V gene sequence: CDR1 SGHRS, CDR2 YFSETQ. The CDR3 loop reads CASSLVRASYEQYF.

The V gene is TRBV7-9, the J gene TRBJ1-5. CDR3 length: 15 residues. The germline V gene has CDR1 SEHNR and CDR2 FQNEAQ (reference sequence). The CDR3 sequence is CASSLGSVSNQPQHF.

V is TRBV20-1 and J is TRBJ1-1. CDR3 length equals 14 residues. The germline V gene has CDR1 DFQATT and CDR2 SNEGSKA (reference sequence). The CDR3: CSARMGLMNTEAFF.

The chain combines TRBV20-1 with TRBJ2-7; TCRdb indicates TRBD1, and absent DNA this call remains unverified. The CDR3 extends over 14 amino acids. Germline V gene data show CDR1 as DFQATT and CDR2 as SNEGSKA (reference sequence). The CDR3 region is CSARDPTGSYEQYF.

CDR3 sequence reads: CASSSMTSGASTDTQYF. The rearrangement links TRBV19 to TRBJ2-3. The CDR3 is 17 amino acids. Germline V gene lookup returns CDR1 LNHDA and CDR2 SQIVND (reference sequence).

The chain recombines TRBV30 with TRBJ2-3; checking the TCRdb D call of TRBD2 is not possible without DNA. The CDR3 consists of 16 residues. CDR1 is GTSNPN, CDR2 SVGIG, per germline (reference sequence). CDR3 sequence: CAWSVGLAEITDTQYF.